Here is one T cell receptor beta chain with its context. Its cognate antigen has yet to be identified. No much larger clone is present one base from it, and per-base qualities are unavailable. V is cut by 2 bases and J by 3 bases, and the space between the germline ends is 14 bases. The CDR3 covers 15 residues, taking in both the cysteine and the phenylalanine. The read is trimmed to its CDR3 DNA, 45 bases read in frame from base 1. From the germline V gene, CDR1 is MNHEY and CDR2 is SVGEGT. This sample is drawn from a study of T cells in Graves' hyperthyroidism and ophthalmopathy (dated by TCRdb to the late 2010s). In terms of the full investigation: Peripheral blood samples were taken at initial diagnosis, before any treatment was given. To identify TCR V-J signatures that set the groups apart, the researchers used a discovery cohort of about a hundred patients, made up of 40 to 45 with Graves' ophthalmopathy and about 55 with stable Graves' hyperthyroidism. An independent validation cohort of around 19 hyperthyroidism patients and about 15 patients who later progressed to ophthalmopathy tested prospective prediction of ophthalmopathy. The approximately 98 discovery patients were randomly divided into training and test sets at a 7:3 ratio. In over five Graves' hyperthyroidism patients, the study also compared T-cell repertoires from thyroid tissue with T-cell repertoires from blood. Once sampling was done, hyperthyroidism patients were given methimazole at a starting dose of 30 mg daily, whereas ophthalmopathy patients were given high-dose intravenous methylprednisolone. The paper reports TCR Vbeta CDR3 sequencing of some 140 peripheral blood samples: some 44 ophthalmopathy, 75 to 80 hyperthyroidism and approximately 17 progressor patients.

The paper's findings and limits, for the study overall: Ophthalmopathy was separated from stable hyperthyroidism by a 13 V-J signature model, with over 85% sensitivity and 81% to 82% specificity obtained in cross-validation and 80%/75% obtained in testing. Most expanded thyroid clonotypes (frequency above 0.001) were also detected in blood, suggesting blood repertoires may reflect thyroid immune responses. No statistical method was used to fix the sample size in advance, and group allocation was not hidden from the investigators. In validation, the model predicted progression to ophthalmopathy a median of roughly 6.5 months before onset, with about 64% sensitivity and roughly 72% specificity.

The TCR beta CDR3 regions were amplified from the RNA transcripts. A first-round RT-PCR of the TCR CDR3 used the HTBI primer set with the Qiagen OneStep RT-PCR kit. Libraries were constructed in a second round of multiplex PCR, after which size selection and purification were carried out. The libraries were sequenced on an Illumina HiSeq2000 using paired-end 100 bp reads. The paper's data handling went like this. Raw data were processed with SOAPnuke, discarding reads with adapters, uncalled bases, mean Phred below 15, or no exact constant-primer or identifier match. COPE v1.2.5 was used to merge the high-quality paired reads, and each unique nucleotide sequence was defined as a clonotype. Clonotypes were aligned to IMGT TRBV, TRBD and TRBJ reference segments using MiTCR v1.1. The analysis included only V-J combinations with a frequency above 0.0001, which together covered more than 99% of the repertoires. A TCS score was defined as the ratio between F50 (clonal expansion) and ExV (chaos), using BLOSUM62-based TCRdist between CDR3 peptides within each V-J. Welch's t-statistics and random forest reduced some 510 V-J features to under 15, which were used in a naive Bayes classifier (R e1071). In-frame beta chains were kept once TCRdb had trimmed the public reads at Q25 with fastp and called clones with MiXCR. Entries are consolidated by CDR3 protein sequence, retaining the most common genes and DNA. The V and J calls were not made by the authors but by TCRdb's processing. The sample profile shows almost 500,000 distinct CDR3 sequences; 22% of them were found once. Jointly, the top ten make up less than 65% of the sample.

Ophthalmopathy patients had moderately to severely active disease, Clinical Activity Score of at least 3, NOSPECS grade of at least 4, and duration under 3 months. Exclusion was applied to patients with uncontrolled infections, other autoimmune diseases, pregnancy or lactation. Diagnoses were established on the basis of clinical symptoms, serum thyroxine and TRAb, thyroid ultrasound, and orbital computed tomography. Ficoll-Paque density gradient centrifugation was used to isolate PBMCs from about 10 ml of fresh peripheral blood. Total RNA was extracted using Trizol reagent, and RNA quality was assessed on an Agilent 2100 Bioanalyzer.

The source of this sequence is a woman in her 70s with Graves' ophthalmopathy. Rearrangement joined TRBV6-2 or TRBV6-3 to TRBJ2-7, and perhaps TRBD1 as D gene, on 5 matching bases. Material for sequencing was blood. The DNA is TGTGCCAGCAGTTACCCACCTACAGGATACTACGAGCAGTACTTC. Its protein reads: CASSYPPTGYYEQYF.